Below, 15 T cell receptor beta chains from the same sample are listed, as sequenced in a study of T cell responses to AZD1222 COVID-19 vaccine. Produced via immunoSEQ multiplex PCR; TCRdb's table is partial and in-frame only. The repertoire consists of 150,000 to 200,000 clones, with approximately 92% occurring once and the leading ten covering around 1%. The starting material was peripheral blood, obtained 28 days after the second dose of the MenACWY control vaccine. The receptors come from an adult who received the MenACWY meningococcal vaccine as a control.

This chain joins TRBV13 and TRBJ2-3, with D possibly being TRBD1 or TRBD2 (5 bases each). This CDR3 is 12 amino acids long. The ends were cut back, 9 bases at V and 7 bases at J, with 14 bases in the middle. Germline lookup yields CDR1 PRHDT and CDR2 FYEKMQ (reference sequence). The CDR3 sequence: CASKGTRNTQYF. CDR3 bases: TGTGCCAGTAAGGGGACCCGGAATACGCAGTATTTT.

The CDR3 sequence: CASSVDGGASGTQYF. In nucleotides, the CDR3 is TGTGCCAGCAGTGTCGACGGGGGGGCTTCGGGTACGCAGTATTTT. The chain joins TRBV2 to TRBJ2-3; TRBD2 matches at 8 bases. Germline values: CDR1 SNHLY, CDR2 FYNNEI. The CDR3 extends over 15 amino acids. J gave up 8 bases and V 4 bases, and 11 bases lay outside the gene matches.

The gene calls are TRBV7-2 and TRBJ1-1; a possible D gene is TRBD1 (5 bases). V gave up 1 base and J gave up 7 bases, with 13 bases separating them. The CDR3 runs 14 residues. In germline, CDR1 is SGHTA, CDR2 FQGNSA. CDR3 sequence: CASSLVGGADEAFF. DNA for the CDR3: TGTGCCAGCAGCTTAGTGGGTGGGGCAGATGAAGCTTTCTTT. The whole variable domain, remainder taken from reference TRBV7-2 and TRBJ1-1, is GAGVSQSPSNKVTEKGKDVELRCDPISGHTALYWYRQSLGQGLEFLIYFQGNSAPDKSGLPSDRFSAERTGGSVSTLTIQRTQQEDSAVYLCASSLVGGADEAFFGQGTRLTVV.

The chain is built from TRBV5-1 and TRBJ1-3, with TRBD1 as a possible D gene (6 bases). The CDR3 extends over 16 amino acids. Trimming removed 4 bases from V and 0 bases from J, with 14 bases in between. Germline V CDR1 and CDR2: SGHRS, YFSETQ. CDR3 sequence reads: CASSLQGTGSGNTIYF. The DNA for the CDR3 is TGCGCCAGCAGCCTACAGGGTACGGGCTCTGGAAACACCATATATTTT.

The rearrangement links TRBV18 to TRBJ2-7; tentatively, D is TRBD1 or TRBD2 (5 bases each). Trimming took 0 bases from V and 0 from J, leaving 12 bases between them. Germline V gene sequence: CDR1 KGHSH, CDR2 LQKENI. This CDR3 spans 16 amino acids. As DNA, the CDR3 is TGTGCCAGCTCACCACCGGGACGTACGAGCTCCTACGAGCAGTACTTC. Its translation: CASSPPGRTSSYEQYF. The whole variable domain, remainder taken from reference TRBV18 and TRBJ2-7, is NAGVMQNPRHLVRRRGQEARLRCSPMKGHSHVYWYRQLPEEGLKFMVYLQKENIIDESGMPKERFSAEFPKEGPSILRIQQVVRGDSAAYFCASSPPGRTSSYEQYFGPGTRLTVT.

The CDR3: CASRVQGVYGYTF. CDR3 nucleotide sequence: TGTGCCAGCAGGGTTCAGGGGGTATATGGCTACACCTTC. The chain has TRBV12-3 or TRBV12-4 and TRBJ1-2; 7 bases line up with TRBD1. Unmatched junction bases numbered 6, after V lost 6 bases and J lost 5 bases. This CDR3 region has 13 residues.

The chain combines TRBV3-1 (or the pseudogene TRBV3-2) with TRBJ1-6; D ambiguous. This CDR3 contains 14 residues. V lost 0 bases to trimming and J lost 11 bases, with 11 bases between them. The V gene's germline CDR1 is LGHDT and CDR2 YNNKEL (reference sequence). The CDR3: CASSQETPKTPLHF. Here the CDR3 DNA reads TGTGCCAGCAGCCAAGAGACACCTAAGACACCCCTCCACTTT.

The chain has TRBV30 and TRBJ1-1, with no clear D. Between the trimmed V and J ends, which lost 0 bases and 11 bases, there was a span of 13 bases. The CDR3 has 12 amino acids. CDR1 GTSNPN and CDR2 SVGIG come from the germline V gene (reference sequence). The CDR3 sequence: CAWSVLVGGAFF. CDR3 DNA: TGTGCCTGGAGTGTACTTGTAGGTGGCGCTTTCTTT.

The genes are TRBV11-2 and TRBJ1-3; D call uncertain. The CDR3 has 14 residues. V dropped 5 bases and J dropped 2 bases, with 10 bases sitting between them. Germline assignment: CDR1 SGHAT and CDR2 FQNNGV. In DNA, the CDR3 is TGTGCCAGCAGCCCGCAGTTGGCTGGAAACACCATATATTTT. It translates to CASSPQLAGNTIYF.

V gene TRBV5-1 combines with J gene TRBJ1-3; D perhaps matches TRBD1 (5 bases). The length of the CDR3 is 16 residues. The V and J ends lost 0 bases and 3 bases respectively, with 13 bases between them. The germline V gene has CDR1 SGHRS and CDR2 YFSETQ. The CDR3 DNA reads TGCGCCAGCAGCTTGGCCGGGGGGTTATTTGGAAACACCATATATTTT. This translates into CASSLAGGLFGNTIYF.

The J gene is TRBJ2-1, the V gene TRBV2; no reliable D call. V shed 6 bases and J shed 0 bases, with 15 bases lying between them. Germline-derived CDR1 and CDR2 are SNHLY and FYNNEI. The CDR3 has 16 residues. DNA of the CDR3: TGTGCCAGCAGCCCAGAAGCGATACGCTCCTACAATGAGCAGTTCTTC. As protein: CASSPEAIRSYNEQFF.

This clone was seen a single time. V is TRBV30 and J is TRBJ1-5, with D perhaps matching TRBD1 (6 bases). This CDR3 is 16 amino acids long. Germline loops: CDR1 GTSNPN, CDR2 SVGIG (reference sequence). Trimming removed 3 bases from V and 0 bases from J, with 15 bases in between. CDR3 DNA: TGTGCCTGGAGGGGAATAGGACAGAATAGCAATCAGCCCCAGCATTTT. Protein sequence: CAWRGIGQNSNQPQHF.

The chain couples TRBV28 to TRBJ2-2, with D possibly matching TRBD1 (6 bases). The V end lost 3 bases, the J end lost 5 bases, and 7 bases lay between the germline ends. Germline V gives CDR1 MDHEN, CDR2 SYDVKM. The CDR3 spans 13 residues. CDR3 DNA sequence: TGTGCCAGCAGTTTCCAGGGGACCGGGGAGCTGTTTTTT. It yields the protein CASSFQGTGELFF.

The chain is built from TRBV13 and TRBJ2-5; D is possibly TRBD1 or TRBD2 (5 bases each). The CDR3 contains 17 residues. The V gene lost 5 bases and the J gene lost 4 bases, with 23 bases spanning the gap. Germline V gene data show CDR1 as PRHDT and CDR2 as FYEKMQ (reference sequence). The CDR3 loop reads CASSAASGRGRVETQYF. The DNA for the CDR3 is TGTGCCAGCAGCGCTGCGTCGGGACGAGGGCGGGTAGAGACCCAGTACTTC.

The chain carries TRBV21-1 and TRBJ2-7; TRBD2, as called in the table, went unchecked against the DNA. TRBV21-1 is tagged as a pseudogene. The CDR3 has 18 amino acids. The CDR3 reads CASSKEASGPLYSYEQYF. The CDR3 DNA reads TGTGCCAGCAGCAAAGAGGCTAGCGGGCCTTTATACTCCTACGAGCAGTACTTC.